This T cell receptor beta chain was captured in a study of T cells in Graves' hyperthyroidism and ophthalmopathy. Study conclusions and caveats: Ophthalmopathy onset followed model prediction by a median about six months.

From RNA transcripts, TCR beta CDR3 regions were amplified. Researchers ran a first-round RT-PCR on the TCR CDR3 using the HTBI primer set. TCRdb processed the multiplex PCR reads anew with MiXCR; each CDR3 protein has one entry. The table records roughly 500,000 distinct CDR3 sequences, approximately 15% of them present only once. The table lists this clonotype with many counts. Its antigen is not identified. The TCR sequence derives from a woman between 25 and 40 years old with Graves' hyperthyroidism that later progressed to Graves' ophthalmopathy. The source material was blood.

CDR3 amino acids: CASSPSTGVNEQFF. The CDR3 DNA follows: TGTGCCAGCAGCCCTTCGACAGGGGTCAATGAGCAGTTCTTC. V and J are TRBV11-2 and TRBJ2-1; TRBD1 matches 8 bases. The CDR3 has 14 amino acids. J gave up 6 bases and V 5 bases, and 6 bases lay outside the gene matches. Per germline, CDR1 SGHAT and CDR2 FQNNGV.